The source of this T cell receptor beta chain is a study of T cell responses to AZD1222 COVID-19 vaccine. The study, taken as a whole, reports: There were mostly white British donors and more females than males, and clonal diversity was possibly underestimated.

Comment on this clone: Its antigen is not known.

Trimming removed 3 bases from V and 3 bases from J, with 14 bases in between. This CDR3 is 14 amino acids long. Germline V gene sequence: CDR1 DFQATT, CDR2 SNEGSKA (reference sequence). The assay was immunoSEQ multiplex PCR, and TCRdb's table has in-frame clones only and misses some. The sample includes 95,000 to 100,000 clones, around 89% of them seen just once. Sequencing used peripheral blood, obtained on day 0 of AZD1222 vaccination. V gene TRBV20-1 combines with J gene TRBJ1-1; D may be TRBD1 (5 bases). The sequence derives from an adult in good health. The CDR3 DNA follows: TGCAGTGCTAGTATCGCAGGGTCCCACACTGAAGCTTTCTTT. This encodes CSASIAGSHTEAFF.